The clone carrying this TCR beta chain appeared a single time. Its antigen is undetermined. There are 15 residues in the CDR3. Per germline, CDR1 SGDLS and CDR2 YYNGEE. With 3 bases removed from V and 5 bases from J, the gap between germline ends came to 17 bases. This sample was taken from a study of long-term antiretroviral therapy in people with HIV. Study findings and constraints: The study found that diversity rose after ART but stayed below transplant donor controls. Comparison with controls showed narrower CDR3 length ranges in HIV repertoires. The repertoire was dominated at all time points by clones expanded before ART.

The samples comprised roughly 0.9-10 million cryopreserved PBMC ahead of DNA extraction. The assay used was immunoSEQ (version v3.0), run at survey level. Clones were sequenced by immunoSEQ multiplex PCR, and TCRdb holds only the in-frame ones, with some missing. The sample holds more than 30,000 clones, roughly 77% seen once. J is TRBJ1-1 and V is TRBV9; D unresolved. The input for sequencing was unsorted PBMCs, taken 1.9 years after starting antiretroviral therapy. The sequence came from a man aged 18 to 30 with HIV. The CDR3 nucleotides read TGTGCCAGCAGCGGATACAGCACCGGTTTTACTGAAGCTTTCTTT. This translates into CASSGYSTGFTEAFF.